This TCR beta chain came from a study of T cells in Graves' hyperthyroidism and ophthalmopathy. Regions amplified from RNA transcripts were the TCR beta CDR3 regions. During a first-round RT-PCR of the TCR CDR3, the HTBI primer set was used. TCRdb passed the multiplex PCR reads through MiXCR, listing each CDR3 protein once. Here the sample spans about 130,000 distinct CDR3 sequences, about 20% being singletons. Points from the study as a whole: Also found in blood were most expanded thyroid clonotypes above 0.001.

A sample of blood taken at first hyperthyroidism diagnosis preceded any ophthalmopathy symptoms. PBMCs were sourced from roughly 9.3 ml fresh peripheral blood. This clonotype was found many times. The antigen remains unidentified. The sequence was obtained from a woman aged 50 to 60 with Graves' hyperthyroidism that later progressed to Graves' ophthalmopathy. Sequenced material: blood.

Here the CDR3 DNA reads TGCGCCAGCAGCTTGTATCCAGGGGGAAGTGAGCAGTTCTTC. Amino acids: CASSLYPGGSEQFF. The rearrangement joins TRBV5-1 to TRBJ2-1; 7 positions match TRBD1. The germline CDR1 and CDR2 sequences are SGHRS and YFSETQ. The CDR3 runs 14 residues. Trimming took 1 base from V and 9 from J; bases not matched to a gene: 7.